The T cell receptor beta chain described here comes from a study of neurological immune-mediated disorders. The sample holds many counts of this clonotype. TCRdb ran MiXCR on the 5' RACE reads and lists one entry per CDR3 protein. The repertoire holds tens of thousands of distinct CDR3 sequences, 4% to 5.5% seen once, with 5.7% in the top ten. 2 million unsorted PBMCs were stored in RNAlater at -80 °C before RNA extraction. Sequenced input: PBMCs. The receptor was isolated from a woman in her sixties with multiple sclerosis.

The CDR3 reads CSASRTRFGANVLTF. CDR3 nucleotide sequence: TGCAGTGCTAGTCGGACTCGGTTCGGGGCCAACGTCCTGACTTTC. The V gene is TRBV20-1, the J gene TRBJ2-6; maybe TRBD2 (5 bases). V was shortened by 3 bases and J by 4 bases, with 13 bases between the two germline ends. The germline gives CDR1 DFQATT, CDR2 SNEGSKA (reference sequence). The CDR3 spans 15 residues.